Listed below are T cell receptor beta chains from one sample, sequenced in a study of identical twins. TCRdb reprocessed the 5' RACE reads via MiXCR and lists one record per CDR3 protein. This table has 450,000 or so distinct CDR3 sequences, more than 20% appearing once. This sample also belongs to another study, concerning T cells expressing NK-cell markers.

The specimen was CD4+ T cells sorted from blood. All receptors come from a woman aged 18-30 years in good health. The CDR3 runs from the conserved cysteine through the conserved F or W. The D gene is left open where the match is weak. Expanded clones get a size class; other rows say once, few or many, or leave the size out.

abundance	d_gene	v_gene	j_gene	CDR3aa	CDR3nt
few	TRBD1	TRBV9	TRBJ2-7	CASSPRDSPQSYEQYF	TGTGCCAGCAGCCCACGGGACAGCCCTCAAAGCTACGAGCAGTACTTC
.	.	TRBV12-3/TRBV12-4	TRBJ2-7	CASSDPGRNYEQYF	TGTGCCAGCAGTGATCCGGGACGGAACTACGAGCAGTACTTC
many	.	TRBV5-1	TRBJ2-1	CASSIGQNNEQFF	TGCGCCAGCAGCATTGGACAGAACAATGAGCAGTTCTTC
.	.	TRBV7-8	TRBJ2-7	CASSLVGMEQYF	TGTGCCAGCAGCTTAGTAGGGATGGAGCAGTACTTC
.	.	TRBV9	TRBJ1-1	CASSALEGTEAFF	TGTGCCAGCAGCGCCCTGGAGGGTACTGAAGCTTTCTTT
few	.	TRBV15	TRBJ1-1	CATSRDRSNTEAFF	TGTGCCACCAGCCGTGACAGATCGAACACTGAAGCTTTCTTT
.	TRBD2	TRBV7-4	TRBJ2-7	CRGTSEKKSYEQYF	TGTAGGGGGACTAGCGAGAAAAAGTCGTACGAGCAGTACTTC
medium-sized	TRBD2	TRBV5-6	TRBJ2-1	CASSFGLAGGEQFF	TGTGCCAGCAGCTTCGGACTAGCGGGGGGAGAGCAGTTCTTC
.	TRBD1	TRBV7-8	TRBJ1-5	CASSSQGDYSNQPQHF	TGTGCCAGCAGCTCCCAGGGGGATTATAGCAATCAGCCCCAGCATTTT
few	TRBD2	TRBV6-2/TRBV6-3	TRBJ2-7	CASRPPGLGIYEQYF	TGTGCCAGCAGACCCCCGGGACTAGGGATCTACGAGCAGTACTTC
few	TRBD2	TRBV20-1	TRBJ2-3	CSAERLAGAVDTQYF	TGCAGTGCTGAGAGACTAGCGGGGGCGGTAGATACGCAGTATTTT
.	TRBD2	TRBV5-1	TRBJ2-5	CASSLTGGAETQYF	TGCGCCAGCAGCTTGACGGGGGGGGCAGAGACCCAGTACTTC
.	TRBD2	TRBV7-2	TRBJ2-1	CASSRSRGVQFF	TGTGCCAGCAGCCGGAGCCGGGGGGTGCAGTTCTTC
.	.	TRBV29-1	TRBJ2-5	CSAALTGGETQYF	TGCAGCGCTGCCCTGACAGGCGGAGAGACCCAGTACTTC
.	TRBD1	TRBV3-1	TRBJ1-6	CASSQEYRGSPLHF	TGTGCCAGCAGCCAAGAGTACAGGGGATCACCCCTCCACTTT
.	.	TRBV27	TRBJ2-5	CASRLLNVPDSQYF	TGTGCCAGCAGACTACTAAATGTCCCGGATTCCCAGTACTTC
.	.	TRBV5-5	TRBJ2-7	CASSSPQSVKVRLYEQYF	TGTGCCAGCAGCTCGCCTCAGTCGGTAAAGGTGAGACTCTACGAGCAGTACTTC
.	.	TRBV7-9	TRBJ1-6	CASSWARGYNSPLHF	TGTGCCAGCAGTTGGGCCCGGGGATATAATTCACCCCTCCACTTT
few	.	TRBV25-1	TRBJ2-1	CASSDLGGSSYNEQFF	TGTGCCAGCAGTGATTTAGGGGGTAGCTCCTACAATGAGCAGTTCTTC
.	.	TRBV5-1	TRBJ2-7	CASSLGQAAGQYF	TGCGCCAGCAGCCTCGGACAGGCAGCGGGGCAGTACTTC
few	.	TRBV5-1	TRBJ2-2	CASSLMGADTGELFF	TGCGCCAGCAGCTTGATGGGGGCCGACACCGGGGAGCTGTTTTTT
few	.	TRBV6-1	TRBJ1-5	CASIPSRGLGNQPQHF	TGTGCCAGCATCCCCTCTAGGGGCCTCGGGAATCAGCCCCAGCATTTT
.	TRBD2	TRBV10-2	TRBJ2-3	CASSPPLLAGGGRPDTQYF	TGCGCCAGCAGCCCTCCCCTACTAGCGGGAGGGGGAAGGCCAGATACGCAGTATTTT
.	.	TRBV5-1	TRBJ1-4	CASSFGGGGEKLFF	TGCGCCAGCAGCTTTGGAGGAGGGGGTGAAAAACTGTTTTTT